Sequencing of this TCR beta chain was carried out in a study of human CD8 memory T cell subsets. A negative magnetic separation step was used to enrich total CD8+ T cells. Germline V CDR1 and CDR2: SGHAT, FQNNGV. CDR3 length equals 12 residues. This clonotype is identified as medium-sized from frequency. The antigen remains undetermined. Researchers made TCR beta libraries via UMI-labeled 5' RACE. Authors' data handling: There were between 3,000 and 18,000 functional CDR3 beta clonotypes held in each TCR beta library. TCRdb reprocessed the 5' RACE reads, keeping one entry per CDR3 protein, no DNA. TCRdb's processing, not the study's, gives the V and J calls here. The sample spans about 4,300 distinct CDR3 sequences; the ten largest clones claim about 35%. Study observations and caveats: Clonotypes that made up the stem-like memory T cell repertoire overlapped minimally with the precursor exhausted T cell repertoire. T cells showing similarly high diversity were the stem-like memory and precursor exhausted cells, not the effector memory cells.

The chain has TRBV11-2 and TRBJ1-1; the D call from TCRdb, TRBD1, cannot be confirmed without DNA. The source material was CD8+ T cells from PBMCs. The receptor was isolated from a human donor in good health. CDR3 protein: CASSLTGGEAFF. The whole variable domain, filled in from reference TRBV11-2 and TRBJ1-1, reads EAGVAQSPRYKIIEKRQSVAFWCNPISGHATLYWYQQILGQGPKLLIQFQNNGVVDDSQLPKDRFSAERLKGVDSTLKIQPAKLEDSAVYLCASSLTGGEAFFGQGTRLTVV.